This TCR beta chain originates from a study of blood T cell repertoires in COVID-19. Study at large: T cells, B-cell-depleted T cells, or PBMCs provided the cDNA or gDNA that served as material.

Produced via immunoSEQ multiplex PCR; TCRdb's table is partial and in-frame only. The table has about 360,000 clones, about 90% seen once. The sequence was obtained from a man aged 35 to 55 in a cohort exposed to, infected with or recovered from COVID-19 (not recorded which). Sequencing input: PBMCs or T cells enriched from blood (not recorded which).

The CDR3, as DNA: TGCAGCGTTGAGACACTCAACGAAGAGACCCAGTACTTC. It encodes CSVETLNEETQYF. The gene calls are TRBV29-1 and TRBJ2-5; D ambiguous. Trimming left V 3 bases short and J 3 bases short, with 11 bases between. Germline-derived CDR1 and CDR2 are SQVTM and ANQGSEA. This CDR3 region has 13 residues.